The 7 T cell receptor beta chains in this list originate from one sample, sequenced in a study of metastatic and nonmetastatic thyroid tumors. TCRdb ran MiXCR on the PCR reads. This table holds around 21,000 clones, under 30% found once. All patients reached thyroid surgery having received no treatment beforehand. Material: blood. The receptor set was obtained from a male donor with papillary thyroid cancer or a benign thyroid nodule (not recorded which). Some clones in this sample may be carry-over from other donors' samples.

CDR3 sequence reads: CASSGTAPGAFF. The CDR3 DNA sequence: TGTGCCAGCAGTGGGACAGCGCCGGGGGCTTTCTTT. This sequence joins TRBV12-3 or TRBV12-4 and TRBJ1-1, with 7 bases aligning to TRBD1. V lost 5 bases, J lost 11 bases, and 8 bases stayed unmatched. The CDR3 runs to 12 residues.

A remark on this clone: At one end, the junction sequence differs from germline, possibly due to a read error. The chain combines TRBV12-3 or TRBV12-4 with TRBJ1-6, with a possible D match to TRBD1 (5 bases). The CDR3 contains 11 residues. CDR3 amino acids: CVSDSGSPLHF. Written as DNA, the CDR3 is TGTGTCAGCGACAGCGGGTCACCCCTCCACTTT.

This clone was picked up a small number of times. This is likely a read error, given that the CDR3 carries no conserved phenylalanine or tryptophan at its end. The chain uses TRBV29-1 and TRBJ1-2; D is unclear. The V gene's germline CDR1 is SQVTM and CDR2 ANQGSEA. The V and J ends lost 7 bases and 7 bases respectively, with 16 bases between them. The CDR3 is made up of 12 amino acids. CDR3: CSASTDPCGYTS. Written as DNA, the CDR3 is TGCAGCGCCTCAACGGACCCCTGTGGCTACACCTCC.

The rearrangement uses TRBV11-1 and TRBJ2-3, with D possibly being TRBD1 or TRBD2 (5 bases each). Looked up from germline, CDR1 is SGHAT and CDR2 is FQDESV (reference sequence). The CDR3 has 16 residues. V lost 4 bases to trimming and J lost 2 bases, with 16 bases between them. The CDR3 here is CASSSTGRGATDTQYF. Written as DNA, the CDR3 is TGTGCCAGCAGCTCTACCGGACGAGGGGCCACAGATACGCAGTATTTT.

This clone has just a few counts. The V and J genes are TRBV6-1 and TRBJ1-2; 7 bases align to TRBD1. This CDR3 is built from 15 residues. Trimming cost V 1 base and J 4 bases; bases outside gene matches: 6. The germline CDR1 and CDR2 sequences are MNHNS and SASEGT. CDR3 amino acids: CASSEDPTGSYGYTF. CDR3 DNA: TGTGCCAGCAGTGAAGATCCGACAGGGAGCTATGGCTACACCTTC.

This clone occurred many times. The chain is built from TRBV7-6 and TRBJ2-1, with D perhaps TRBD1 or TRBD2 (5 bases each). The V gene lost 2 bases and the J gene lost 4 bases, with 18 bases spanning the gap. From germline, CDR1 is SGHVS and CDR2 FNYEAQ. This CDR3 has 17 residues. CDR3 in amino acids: CASSLSSGRITYNEQFF. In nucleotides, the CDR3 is TGTGCCAGCAGCTTAAGTTCGGGGCGGATCACATACAATGAGCAGTTCTTC.

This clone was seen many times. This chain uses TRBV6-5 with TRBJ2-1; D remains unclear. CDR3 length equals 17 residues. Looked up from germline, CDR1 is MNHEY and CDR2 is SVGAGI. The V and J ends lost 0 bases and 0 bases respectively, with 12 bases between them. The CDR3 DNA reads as TGTGCCAGCAGTTACTCGAGTCAACCAAGCTCCTACAATGAGCAGTTCTTC. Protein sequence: CASSYSSQPSSYNEQFF.